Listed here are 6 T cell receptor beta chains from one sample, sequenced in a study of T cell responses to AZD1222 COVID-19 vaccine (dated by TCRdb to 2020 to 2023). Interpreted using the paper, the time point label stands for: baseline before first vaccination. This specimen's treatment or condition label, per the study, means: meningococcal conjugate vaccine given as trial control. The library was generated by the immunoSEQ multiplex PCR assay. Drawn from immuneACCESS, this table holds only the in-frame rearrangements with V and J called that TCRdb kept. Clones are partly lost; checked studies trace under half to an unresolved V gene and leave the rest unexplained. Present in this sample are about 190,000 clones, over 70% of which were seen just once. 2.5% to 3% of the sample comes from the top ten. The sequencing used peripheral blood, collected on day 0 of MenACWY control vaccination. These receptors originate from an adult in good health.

The CDR3 DNA reads TGTGCCAGCAGCTTGCAGAGCCAGCCCCAGCATTTT. Translating it yields CASSLQSQPQHF. V is TRBV5-8 and J is TRBJ1-5, with D hard to call. Germline V gene sequence: CDR1 SGHTS, CDR2 YDEGEE. V lost 1 base, J lost 7 bases, and 6 bases lay in between. The CDR3 is 12 residues long.

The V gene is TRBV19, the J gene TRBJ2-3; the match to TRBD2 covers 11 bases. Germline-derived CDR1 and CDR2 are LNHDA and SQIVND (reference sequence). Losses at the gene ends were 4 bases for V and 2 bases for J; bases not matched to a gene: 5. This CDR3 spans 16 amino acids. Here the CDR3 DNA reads TGTGCCAGTAGTACACCTAGCGGGGGGATCACAGATACGCAGTATTTT. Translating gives CASSTPSGGITDTQYF.

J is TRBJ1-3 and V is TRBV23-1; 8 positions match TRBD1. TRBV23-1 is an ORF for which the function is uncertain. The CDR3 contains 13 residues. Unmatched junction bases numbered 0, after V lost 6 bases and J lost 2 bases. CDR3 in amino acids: CASRDRAGNTIYF. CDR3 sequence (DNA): TGCGCCAGCAGGGACAGGGCTGGAAACACCATATATTTT.

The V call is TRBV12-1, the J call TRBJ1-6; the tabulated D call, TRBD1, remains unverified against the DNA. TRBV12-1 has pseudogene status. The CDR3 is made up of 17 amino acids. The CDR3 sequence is CASSCGQGPYYNSPLHF. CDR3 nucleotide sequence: TGTGCCAGCAGCTGCGGACAGGGGCCATACTATAATTCACCCCTCCACTTT.

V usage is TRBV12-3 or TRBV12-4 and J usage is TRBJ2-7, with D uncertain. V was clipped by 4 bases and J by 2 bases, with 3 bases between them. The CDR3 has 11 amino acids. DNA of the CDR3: TGTGCCAGCAGTTCGACCTACGAGCAGTACTTC. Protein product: CASSSTYEQYF.

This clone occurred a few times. The chain's CDR3 is CASSSSGVGGTGELFF. The CDR3 DNA sequence: TGTGCCAGCAGCTCCTCGGGAGTGGGGGGGACCGGGGAGCTGTTTTTT. The chain recombines TRBV3-1 (or the pseudogene TRBV3-2) with TRBJ2-2, with 7 bases aligning to TRBD2. CDR1 is LGHDT and CDR2 is YNNKEL in the germline V gene (reference sequence). J was trimmed by 5 bases and V by 5 bases; bases with no gene match: 11. This CDR3 is built from 16 residues.